A selection of T cell receptor beta chains follows, all from one sample in a study of technical replicates of blood from a few donors. The protocol was immunoSEQ multiplex PCR, while the TCRdb copy is restricted to in-frame clones and leaves out a portion. In the table there are fewer than 65,000 clones, roughly 89% of which are singletons. Sequenced input: PBMCs. All receptors derive from a human donor in good health. Some clones in this sample may be carry-over from other donors' samples. The CDR3 runs from the conserved cysteine through the conserved F or W. The D gene is left open where the match is weak. A clone size is listed for some rows: how often the clone was seen (once, few, many), or a class if it is expanded.

>.|TRBJ1-6|.|TRBV7-3
CASSLAGSGSPLHF
TGTGCCAGCAGCTTGGCTGGATCGGGTTCACCCCTCCACTTT
>.|TRBJ2-1|TRBD2|TRBV6-5
CASSPGGGGFSEQFF
TGTGCCAGCAGCCCGGGGGGCGGGGGGTTCTCTGAGCAGTTCTTC
>.|TRBJ2-7|.|TRBV18
CASSPGPYEQYF
TGTGCCAGCTCACCAGGGCCCTACGAGCAGTACTTC
>.|TRBJ2-2|TRBD2|TRBV30
CAWSGLAGVGTGELFF
TGTGCCTGGAGTGGCCTAGCGGGAGTGGGTACCGGGGAGCTGTTTTTT
>.|TRBJ2-7|TRBD1|TRBV7-9
CASETGTGSNEQYF
TGTGCCAGCGAGACCGGGACAGGGTCCAACGAGCAGTACTTC
>.|TRBJ2-3|TRBD2|TRBV7-2
CASSPYWGRAVDTQYF
TGTGCCAGCTCCCCGTATTGGGGGAGGGCCGTAGATACGCAGTATTTT
>.|TRBJ1-2|.|TRBV5-4
CASSTQVGGRYGYTF
TGTGCCAGCAGCACCCAGGTCGGGGGTCGTTATGGCTACACCTTC
>.|TRBJ2-7|.|TRBV2
CASSDREKSYEQYF
TGTGCCAGCAGTGACAGGGAAAAATCCTACGAGCAGTACTTC
>.|TRBJ2-3|TRBD2|TRBV13
CASSLRAGAPSQYF
TGTGCCAGCAGCTTAAGGGCGGGAGCACCATCGCAGTATTTT
>.|TRBJ1-1|.|TRBV29-1
CSVTSQGTEAFF
TGCAGCGTTACATCCCAGGGCACTGAAGCTTTCTTT
>.|TRBJ1-6|.|TRBV12-5
CASGYIGTTTNSPLHF
TGTGCTAGTGGTTACATTGGGACTACTACCAATTCACCCCTCCACTTT
>.|TRBJ1-1|.|TRBV2
CASTAQGGTEAFF
TGTGCCAGCACGGCGCAGGGCGGCACTGAAGCTTTCTTT
>.|TRBJ2-1|TRBD2|TRBV9
CASSVVGGGSNNEQFF
TGTGCCAGCAGCGTAGTCGGGGGGGGTTCAAACAATGAGCAGTTCTTC
>.|TRBJ2-1|TRBD2|TRBV4-2
CASSQEFASGPDNEQFF
TGTGCCAGCAGCCAAGAGTTCGCTAGCGGGCCCGACAATGAGCAGTTCTTC
>.|TRBJ2-2|TRBD1|TRBV19
CASSIVKGTGMAGELFF
TGTGCCAGTAGTATAGTTAAAGGGACAGGGATGGCCGGGGAGCTGTTTTTT
>.|TRBJ2-3|.|TRBV18
CASSASRGDTQYF
TGTGCCAGCTCAGCATCCAGAGGAGATACGCAGTATTTT
>.|TRBJ1-6|.|TRBV6-6
CASGWEANSPLHF
TGTGCCAGCGGCTGGGAGGCGAATTCACCCCTCCACTTT
>.|TRBJ2-5|TRBD2|TRBV7-9
CASSPLAVQETQYF
TGTGCCAGCAGCCCTCTAGCGGTCCAAGAGACCCAGTACTTC
>once|TRBJ2-3|.|TRBV18
CASSPAVLTDTQYF
TGTGCCAGCTCACCAGCAGTCCTCACAGATACGCAGTATTTT
>.|TRBJ2-5|.|TRBV30
CAWRVGAERETQYF
TGTGCCTGGAGGGTAGGAGCCGAGAGAGAGACCCAGTACTTC
>.|TRBJ1-5|.|TRBV4-2
CASSPTGRGDQPQHF
TGTGCCAGCAGCCCTACAGGGAGGGGGGATCAGCCCCAGCATTTT
>once|TRBJ1-1|.|TRBV2
CASSGRGGLDAEAFF
TGTGCCAGCAGTGGAAGAGGGGGTTTGGACGCTGAAGCTTTCTTT
>.|TRBJ2-7|.|TRBV4-3
CASSPRRTYEQYF
TGCGCCAGCAGCCCCAGGCGAACCTACGAGCAGTACTTC
>.|TRBJ1-1|.|TRBV18
CASSGQFKNTEAFF
TGTGCCAGCTCAGGACAGTTTAAGAACACTGAAGCTTTCTTT
>.|TRBJ1-6|TRBD1|TRBV6-5
CASSYGQGNSPLHF
TGTGCCAGCAGTTACGGACAGGGTAATTCACCCCTCCACTTT
>.|TRBJ2-6|.|TRBV15
CATSRGDRGSGANVLTF
TGTGCCACCAGCAGGGGAGACCGGGGCTCTGGGGCCAACGTCCTGACTTTC
>once|TRBJ2-6|.|TRBV5-6
CASSLSSGANVLTF
TGTGCCAGCAGCTTGTCATCTGGGGCCAACGTCCTGACTTTC
>few|TRBJ2-1|.|TRBV13
CASSYRDSEQFF
TGTGCCAGCAGCTATCGGGATAGTGAGCAGTTCTTC
>.|TRBJ1-6|.|TRBV12-2
CASRLPQTLEQPRTGDNSPLHF
TGTGCAAGTCGCTTACCGCAAACCCTTGAACAGCCTAGGACAGGCGATAATTCACCCCTCCACTTT
>few|TRBJ2-3|TRBD2|TRBV5-1
CASSLGLAGVGDTQYF
TGCGCCAGCAGCTTGGGGTTAGCGGGAGTCGGGGATACGCAGTATTTT
>once|TRBJ2-7|.|TRBV5-1
CASSHPGTNNGEQYF
TGCGCCAGCAGCCATCCCGGGACAAACAACGGCGAGCAGTACTTC
>.|TRBJ2-7|TRBD1|TRBV10-3
CAISPGTVEQYF
TGTGCCATCAGCCCCGGGACAGTGGAGCAGTACTTC
>once|TRBJ2-7|.|TRBV15
CATSRDRLAYEQYF
TGTGCCACCAGCAGAGATCGACTAGCCTACGAGCAGTACTTC
>.|TRBJ1-2|.|TRBV7-2
CASSLQGRANGYTF
TGTGCCAGCAGCTTACAGGGCAGGGCAAATGGCTACACCTTC
>.|TRBJ1-2|TRBD1|TRBV2
CASSYQTGGAGGYTF
TGTGCCAGCAGTTACCAAACAGGGGGCGCGGGTGGCTACACCTTC
>.|TRBJ2-2|TRBD2|TRBV4-1
CASSQKGTSGGTGANTGELFF
TGCGCCAGCAGCCAAAAAGGGACTAGCGGGGGAACAGGAGCGAACACCGGGGAGCTGTTTTTT
>.|TRBJ2-5|TRBD2|TRBV5-4
CASSTGLAYQETQYF
TGTGCCAGCAGCACGGGACTAGCGTACCAAGAGACCCAGTACTTC
>few|TRBJ1-1|TRBD1|TRBV10-3
CAISDRTGNTEAFF
TGTGCCATCAGTGACCGGACAGGGAACACTGAAGCTTTCTTT
>.|TRBJ2-5|TRBD2|TRBV30
CAWSVGLADQETQYF
TGTGCCTGGAGTGTGGGTCTAGCGGACCAAGAGACCCAGTACTTC
>.|TRBJ1-6|TRBD1|TRBV5-5
CASSLSGWTGISPLHF
TGTGCCAGCAGCTTGTCAGGTTGGACAGGGATTTCACCCCTCCACTTT
>.|TRBJ1-1|.|TRBV14
CASSTYVGRNTEAFF
TGTGCCAGCAGCACCTACGTCGGGAGGAACACTGAAGCTTTCTTT
>.|TRBJ2-5|TRBD2|TRBV7-2
CASSFSAGVSSETQYF
TGTGCCAGCAGCTTTTCGGCGGGAGTATCGTCAGAGACCCAGTACTTC
>few|TRBJ1-1|.|TRBV7-2
CASSSPRTVKAFF
TGTGCCAGCAGCTCCCCTAGGACTGTGAAAGCTTTCTTT
>.|TRBJ2-1|TRBD2|TRBV9
CASSVMGGGYNEQFF
TGTGCCAGCAGCGTCATGGGCGGGGGGTACAATGAGCAGTTCTTC
>.|TRBJ1-2|TRBD1|TRBV9
CASRPGTGGMDYGYTF
TGTGCCAGCAGGCCCGGGACAGGGGGCATGGACTATGGCTACACCTTC
>.|TRBJ2-5|.|TRBV5-1
CASSLTGGETQYF
TGCGCCAGCAGCTTGACGGGCGGGGAGACCCAGTACTTC
>.|TRBJ2-2|.|TRBV21-1
CASSSMQGLNTGELFF
TGTGCCAGCAGCTCCATGCAAGGACTGAACACCGGGGAGCTGTTTTTT